This TCR beta chain originates from a study of cytomegalovirus exposure and HLA in healthy donors. PCR amplification relied on 60 Vbeta primers (plus 13 Jbeta primers). Generated by immunoSEQ multiplex PCR, the TCRdb table keeps only in-frame clones and is missing some. The clone table shows tens of thousands of clones, with the ten largest holding 15%. Study-level findings and limits: CMV serostatus was the sole immune exposure data available. TCR beta V- and J-gene trimming was later associated with a missense DCLRE1C variant.

Per the germline V gene, CDR1 is SGHTA and CDR2 is FQGTGA. V trimming: 5 bases; J trimming: 4 bases; junction bases outside the gene matches: 11. The CDR3 sequence is 16 residues long. Donors likely had unrecorded immune exposures despite being nominally healthy when sampled. With regard to this clone: Its target is unknown.

Sequencing was done on a sample of PBMCs. This TCR was sampled from a man in his fifties or sixties in good health and CMV-seropositive. The chain recombines TRBV7-3 with TRBJ2-5; 9 bases align to TRBD2. CDR3 sequence (DNA): TGTGCCAGCAGCCCATCAGGAGCGGGAGGCCGAGAGACCCAGTACTTC. The encoded protein is CASSPSGAGGRETQYF.